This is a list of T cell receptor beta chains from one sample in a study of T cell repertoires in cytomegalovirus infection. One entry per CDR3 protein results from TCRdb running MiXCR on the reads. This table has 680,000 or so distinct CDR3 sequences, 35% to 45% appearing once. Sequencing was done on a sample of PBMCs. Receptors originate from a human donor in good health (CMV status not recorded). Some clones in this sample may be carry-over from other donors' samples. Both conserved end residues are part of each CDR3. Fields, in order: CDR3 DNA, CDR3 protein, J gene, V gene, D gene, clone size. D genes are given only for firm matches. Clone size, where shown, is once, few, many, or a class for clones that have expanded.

CDR3nt: TGTGCCAGCAGCTTAAGGATTTCTGGTTTCAACGTCCTGACTTTC; CDR3aa: CASSLRISGFNVLTF; j_gene: TRBJ2-6; v_gene: TRBV7-4; d_gene: .; abundance: .
CDR3nt: TGTGCCAGCGGTCAGGCCTATGGCTACACCTTC; CDR3aa: CASGQAYGYTF; j_gene: TRBJ1-2; v_gene: TRBV6-1; d_gene: .; abundance: .
CDR3nt: TGTGCCAGCAGTGAAGCAGGGTCTGGCTACACCTTC; CDR3aa: CASSEAGSGYTF; j_gene: TRBJ1-2; v_gene: TRBV2; d_gene: .; abundance: few
CDR3nt: TGTGCCAGCAGTTTATACGTGGCAGCCCAAGAGACCCAGTACTTC; CDR3aa: CASSLYVAAQETQYF; j_gene: TRBJ2-5; v_gene: TRBV28; d_gene: .; abundance: .
CDR3nt: TGTGCCAGCAGCTTAGGAATCAGCGGGGGCAATGAGCAGTTCTTC; CDR3aa: CASSLGISGGNEQFF; j_gene: TRBJ2-1; v_gene: TRBV7-2; d_gene: TRBD2; abundance: .
CDR3nt: TGTGCCAGCTCACCTGACATCAAGTCCGGGGAGCTGTTTTTT; CDR3aa: CASSPDIKSGELFF; j_gene: TRBJ2-2; v_gene: TRBV18; d_gene: .; abundance: once
CDR3nt: TGTGCCAGCAGCTCCCCTCGGCAGACCACCGATTTCACAGATACGCAGTATTTT; CDR3aa: CASSSPRQTTDFTDTQYF; j_gene: TRBJ2-3; v_gene: TRBV7-2; d_gene: .; abundance: .
CDR3nt: TGTGCCAGCAGTCCTGGCGGGGGGTCGGAGACCCAGTACTTC; CDR3aa: CASSPGGGSETQYF; j_gene: TRBJ2-5; v_gene: TRBV12-3/TRBV12-4; d_gene: TRBD2; abundance: .
CDR3nt: TGTGCCAGCAAACGGACTAGCGGGGACACCGGGGAGCTGTTTTTT; CDR3aa: CASKRTSGDTGELFF; j_gene: TRBJ2-2; v_gene: TRBV25-1; d_gene: TRBD2; abundance: .
CDR3nt: TGTGCCAGCAGTTTGGACAGGGGGCTCCAGTGGCCCCAGCATTTT; CDR3aa: CASSLDRGLQWPQHF; j_gene: TRBJ1-5; v_gene: TRBV28; d_gene: TRBD1; abundance: .
CDR3nt: TGTGCCAGCAGTGGGGGGCGGATAACTGAAGCTTTCTTT; CDR3aa: CASSGGRITEAFF; j_gene: TRBJ1-1; v_gene: TRBV28; d_gene: .; abundance: .
CDR3nt: TGTGCCAGCAGTTACCCGGTGGGGGTTGCAGAGACCCAGTACTTC; CDR3aa: CASSYPVGVAETQYF; j_gene: TRBJ2-5; v_gene: TRBV6-2/TRBV6-3; d_gene: .; abundance: .
CDR3nt: TGTGCCAGCAGCTTAAATACAGGGAACACTGAAGCTTTCTTT; CDR3aa: CASSLNTGNTEAFF; j_gene: TRBJ1-1; v_gene: TRBV7-9; d_gene: .; abundance: few
CDR3nt: TGTGCCAGCACCCAAAACAGAGCGGATTTCTACGAGCAGTACTTC; CDR3aa: CASTQNRADFYEQYF; j_gene: TRBJ2-7; v_gene: TRBV6-5; d_gene: .; abundance: .
CDR3nt: TGTGCCAGCAGCTCACTACAGGGTGTGGGCGAGCAGTACTTC; CDR3aa: CASSSLQGVGEQYF; j_gene: TRBJ2-7; v_gene: TRBV12-3/TRBV12-4; d_gene: .; abundance: .
CDR3nt: TGTGCCAGCAGCTCTACCCCCCGGACAGGATGGGCTCGGAAACTGTTTTTT; CDR3aa: CASSSTPRTGWARKLFF; j_gene: TRBJ1-4; v_gene: TRBV7-2; d_gene: TRBD1; abundance: few
CDR3nt: TGTGCCAGCAGAAACGACGGAAATCAGCCCCAGCATTTT; CDR3aa: CASRNDGNQPQHF; j_gene: TRBJ1-5; v_gene: TRBV6-1; d_gene: .; abundance: few
CDR3nt: TGTGCCAGCAGCTTCGGGACGGGATTTTACGAGCAGTACTTC; CDR3aa: CASSFGTGFYEQYF; j_gene: TRBJ2-7; v_gene: TRBV7-9; d_gene: .; abundance: .
CDR3nt: TGCAGTGCTGATCCCCGGACAGGGAGCTACGAGCAGTACTTC; CDR3aa: CSADPRTGSYEQYF; j_gene: TRBJ2-7; v_gene: TRBV20-1; d_gene: TRBD1; abundance: .
CDR3nt: TGTGCCAGCAGATTTTACCCGGGACTGAATACATTGAACACTGAAGCTTTCTTT; CDR3aa: CASRFYPGLNTLNTEAFF; j_gene: TRBJ1-1; v_gene: TRBV28; d_gene: .; abundance: .
CDR3nt: TGTGCCAGCAGTTACTACGCAGGAGGGAGATACGAGCAGTACTTC; CDR3aa: CASSYYAGGRYEQYF; j_gene: TRBJ2-7; v_gene: TRBV6-8; d_gene: .; abundance: .
CDR3nt: TGTGCCACCTCGAATGTCCGATTTGACGAGCAGTACTTC; CDR3aa: CATSNVRFDEQYF; j_gene: TRBJ2-7; v_gene: TRBV6-6; d_gene: .; abundance: .
CDR3nt: TGCAGCGTCGCAGGGAGTCTGGCCTACGAGCAGTACTTC; CDR3aa: CSVAGSLAYEQYF; j_gene: TRBJ2-7; v_gene: TRBV29-1; d_gene: .; abundance: few
CDR3nt: TGCAGCGTCGAAATGACGGTGAAAGCTTTCTTT; CDR3aa: CSVEMTVKAFF; j_gene: TRBJ1-1; v_gene: TRBV29-1; d_gene: .; abundance: once
CDR3nt: TGTGCCAGCAGCCTGGCGTGGACTAGCACAGATACGCAGTATTTT; CDR3aa: CASSLAWTSTDTQYF; j_gene: TRBJ2-3; v_gene: TRBV7-8; d_gene: .; abundance: many
CDR3nt: TGTGCCAGCAGAGATAGACAGGGATCTGGCTACACCTTC; CDR3aa: CASRDRQGSGYTF; j_gene: TRBJ1-2; v_gene: TRBV12-3/TRBV12-4; d_gene: TRBD1; abundance: many
CDR3nt: TGTGCCAGTATGGGGGATGGCTACACCTTC; CDR3aa: CASMGDGYTF; j_gene: TRBJ1-2; v_gene: TRBV19; d_gene: .; abundance: .
CDR3nt: TGCAGTGCTAGGGTTCTAGCGGGAGCCGAGACCCAGTACTTC; CDR3aa: CSARVLAGAETQYF; j_gene: TRBJ2-5; v_gene: TRBV20-1; d_gene: TRBD2; abundance: .
CDR3nt: TGTGCCAGCAGCTTGGAACAGGCGGGCGATTATTCACCCCTCCACTTT; CDR3aa: CASSLEQAGDYSPLHF; j_gene: TRBJ1-6; v_gene: TRBV7-6; d_gene: .; abundance: many
CDR3nt: TGTGCCAGCAGTTATCAGGGGGAAGACACCGGGGAGCTGTTTTTT; CDR3aa: CASSYQGEDTGELFF; j_gene: TRBJ2-2; v_gene: TRBV6-2/TRBV6-3; d_gene: TRBD1; abundance: .
CDR3nt: TGTGCCAGCAGTTTCGGGGGTGGGGGAGCTAACTATGGCTACACCTTC; CDR3aa: CASSFGGGGANYGYTF; j_gene: TRBJ1-2; v_gene: TRBV12-3/TRBV12-4; d_gene: .; abundance: .
CDR3nt: TGTGCCAGCAGCTTAACCGATGGCACAGATACGCAGTATTTT; CDR3aa: CASSLTDGTDTQYF; j_gene: TRBJ2-3; v_gene: TRBV7-9; d_gene: .; abundance: few
CDR3nt: TGTGCCAGCTCACCTCGGGACAGGGAAGAGACCCAGTACTTC; CDR3aa: CASSPRDREETQYF; j_gene: TRBJ2-5; v_gene: TRBV18; d_gene: TRBD1; abundance: .
CDR3nt: TGCGCCAGCAGCCAAGCGCAGAATAATAACTATGGCTACACCTTC; CDR3aa: CASSQAQNNNYGYTF; j_gene: TRBJ1-2; v_gene: TRBV4-1; d_gene: .; abundance: few
CDR3nt: TGTGCCAGCAGCCCCGGACAGGGAGGTGCGGAGCAGTACTTC; CDR3aa: CASSPGQGGAEQYF; j_gene: TRBJ2-7; v_gene: TRBV5-6; d_gene: TRBD1; abundance: .
CDR3nt: TGTGCCAGTAGAACACGGGGGTCGGGGGAGCAGTACTTC; CDR3aa: CASRTRGSGEQYF; j_gene: TRBJ2-7; v_gene: TRBV19; d_gene: .; abundance: .
CDR3nt: TGCGCCAGCAGCCAAAACTTTGGACGGACCCAAGAGACCCAGTACTTC; CDR3aa: CASSQNFGRTQETQYF; j_gene: TRBJ2-5; v_gene: TRBV4-1; d_gene: .; abundance: few
CDR3nt: TGTGCCAGCACCAGGACAGCCTTTATGAACACTGAAGCTTTCTTT; CDR3aa: CASTRTAFMNTEAFF; j_gene: TRBJ1-1; v_gene: TRBV6-1; d_gene: .; abundance: .
CDR3nt: TGTGCTAGTGGTTTGGTACTGGTCCCCACCGGGACTGCCTACAATGAGCAGTTCTTC; CDR3aa: CASGLVLVPTGTAYNEQFF; j_gene: TRBJ2-1; v_gene: TRBV12-5; d_gene: .; abundance: many
CDR3nt: TGCAGTGCTAGGCGGGGGGGATACACTGAAGCTTTCTTT; CDR3aa: CSARRGGYTEAFF; j_gene: TRBJ1-1; v_gene: TRBV20-1; d_gene: .; abundance: .
CDR3nt: TGTGCCAGCAGGGCAGGGGGATCGGGAGCCATAGGGACCCAGTACTTC; CDR3aa: CASRAGGSGAIGTQYF; j_gene: TRBJ2-5; v_gene: TRBV6-1; d_gene: .; abundance: many
CDR3nt: TGCGCCAGCAGCTCACCTACAGGGCCCTACGAGCAGTACTTC; CDR3aa: CASSSPTGPYEQYF; j_gene: TRBJ2-7; v_gene: TRBV5-1; d_gene: .; abundance: .
CDR3nt: TGTGCCAGCAGCCGTTCGACCAACGAAGCCCCCTATGGCTACACCTTC; CDR3aa: CASSRSTNEAPYGYTF; j_gene: TRBJ1-2; v_gene: TRBV7-6; d_gene: .; abundance: many
CDR3nt: TGTGCCAGCAGCAGCCGCCAGGGGGAAAATTCACCCCTCCACTTT; CDR3aa: CASSSRQGENSPLHF; j_gene: TRBJ1-6; v_gene: TRBV7-1; d_gene: TRBD1; abundance: once
CDR3nt: TGTGCCAGTAGTATAGGCACAGGTCAAGAGACCCAGTACTTC; CDR3aa: CASSIGTGQETQYF; j_gene: TRBJ2-5; v_gene: TRBV19; d_gene: .; abundance: few
CDR3nt: TGTGCCAGCAGTGGGACTAGCGGGAGGAATGAGCAGTTCTTC; CDR3aa: CASSGTSGRNEQFF; j_gene: TRBJ2-1; v_gene: TRBV6-4; d_gene: TRBD2; abundance: .
CDR3nt: TGTGCCAGCAGCCCCTCACGGTTTGCTCGCGCCGGATACAATGAGCAGTTCTTC; CDR3aa: CASSPSRFARAGYNEQFF; j_gene: TRBJ2-1; v_gene: TRBV7-8; d_gene: .; abundance: .
CDR3nt: TGTGCCAGCAGTGCCCGGCGTGGGGAGCAGTACTTC; CDR3aa: CASSARRGEQYF; j_gene: TRBJ2-7; v_gene: TRBV2; d_gene: .; abundance: once
CDR3nt: TGCAGTGCTAGACAAGGAGGGAGTGGCAATCAGCCCCAGCATTTT; CDR3aa: CSARQGGSGNQPQHF; j_gene: TRBJ1-5; v_gene: TRBV20-1; d_gene: .; abundance: few
CDR3nt: TGTGCCAGCAGCTTAAGACAGACCAGTTGGGCTGAAGCTTTCTTT; CDR3aa: CASSLRQTSWAEAFF; j_gene: TRBJ1-1; v_gene: TRBV7-2; d_gene: .; abundance: .
CDR3nt: TGTGCCAGCAGCGTCCGACTAGCGGGTGGTCCTAAATACAATGAGCAGTTCTTC; CDR3aa: CASSVRLAGGPKYNEQFF; j_gene: TRBJ2-1; v_gene: TRBV11-2; d_gene: TRBD2; abundance: .
CDR3nt: TGTGCCAGCAGCTACCGGACACTCTCGGGTGAAAAACTGTTTTTT; CDR3aa: CASSYRTLSGEKLFF; j_gene: TRBJ1-4; v_gene: TRBV28; d_gene: .; abundance: .
CDR3nt: TGCGCCAGCAGCCGAACAGGTTGGAGCAATCAGCCCCAGCATTTT; CDR3aa: CASSRTGWSNQPQHF; j_gene: TRBJ1-5; v_gene: TRBV4-1; d_gene: .; abundance: many